This entry lists 11 T cell receptor beta chains sequenced from one sample in a study of T-cell reconstitution after alpha-beta-depleted transplantation in children (dated by TCRdb to about 2016). The treatment or condition label, as the study defines it: allogeneic hematopoietic cell transplantation with graft depleted of TCRalphabeta T cells and CD19 B cells. Receptors were amplified or captured by PCR. TCRdb records Illumina HiSeq 2500 as the sequencer. TCR library preparation used molecular barcoding, with unique molecular identifiers applied to normalize quantification of the TCRbeta repertoire. In TCRdb, the public reads were trimmed at Q25 with fastp and aligned with MiXCR, with productive beta chains retained. Entries are consolidated by CDR3 protein sequence, retaining the most common genes and DNA. For this sample the table gives about 440,000 distinct CDR3 sequences, of which approximately 42% were detected only once. The ten largest clones capture around a quarter of the sample.

The sequencing here drew on PBMCs, taken before TCRalphabeta/CD19-depleted stem cell transplant. The receptor source for this set is a girl aged 2 to 10 with aplastic anemia, due to receive a stem cell transplant.

Of note for this clonotype: A single base separates this from a much larger clone, so it may be a read error. This chain joins TRBV6-1 and TRBJ1-2; 9 nucleotides agree with TRBD1. The CDR3 length is 13 residues. Germline V gene data show CDR1 as MNHNS and CDR2 as SASEGT. The V and J ends lost 7 bases and 4 bases, in that order; junction bases with no gene match: 4. CDR3 in amino acids: CASNPTGGYGYTF. The CDR3 bases are TGTGCCAGCAACCCGACAGGGGGCTATGGCTACACCTTC.

This clonotype has only a few counts. V and J are TRBV20-1 and TRBJ1-6; 8 nucleotides line up with TRBD1. There are 13 residues in the CDR3. Trimming at V came to 5 bases and at J to 8 bases, leaving 5 bases not matched to a gene. CDR1 DFQATT and CDR2 SNEGSKA come from the germline V gene (reference sequence). CDR3 in amino acids: CSASGTGYSPLHF. CDR3 coding DNA: TGCAGTGCTTCCGGGACAGGTTATTCACCCCTCCACTTT.

V usage is TRBV4-1 and J usage is TRBJ2-1, with 8 positions matching TRBD2. The V and J ends lost 1 base and 7 bases, in that order; junction bases with no gene match: 9. The CDR3 extends over 16 amino acids. Germline assignment: CDR1 MGHRA and CDR2 YSYEKL. CDR3 region: CASSQVWREVWNEQFF. CDR3 nucleotide sequence: TGCGCCAGCAGCCAAGTCTGGCGGGAGGTTTGGAATGAGCAGTTCTTC.

The rearrangement uses TRBV3-1 and TRBJ2-7; D is unclear. The CDR3 extends over 14 amino acids. Germline CDR1 LGHDT, CDR2 YNNKEL (reference sequence). The ends were cut back, 4 bases at V and 5 bases at J, with 15 bases in the middle. This CDR3 reads CASSRAASPNEQYF. CDR3 DNA: TGTGCCAGCAGCCGGGCGGCTTCCCCGAACGAGCAGTACTTC.

Only a few counts were recorded for this clonotype. The chain links TRBV20-1 to TRBJ2-7; maybe TRBD2 (6 bases). The CDR3 has 14 residues. Trimming took 1 base from V and 4 from J, leaving 14 bases between them. The germline gives CDR1 DFQATT, CDR2 SNEGSKA (reference sequence). The CDR3 region has the DNA TGCAGTGCTAGAGGTCAGCGGGCGCTTTACGAGCAGTACTTC. Its protein product is CSARGQRALYEQYF.

On this clonotype itself: A clone one base away is much larger, so this may be a read error. The CDR3 reads CASSTYGENTEASF. The CDR3 DNA follows: TGTGCCAGCAGTACCTACGGGGAGAACACTGAAGCTTCCTTT. The rearrangement uses TRBV3-1 and TRBJ1-1; D is unclear. CDR1 and CDR2 from the germline V gene are LGHDT and YNNKEL (reference sequence). This CDR3 has 14 residues.

J is TRBJ2-7 and V is TRBV10-3; D is possibly TRBD1 (6 bases). Germline V gene data show CDR1 as ENHRY and CDR2 as SYGVKD. V was cut by 4 bases and J by 2 bases, with 12 bases left in between. CDR3 length equals 14 residues. The DNA of the CDR3 is TGTGCCATCAGTGGGACAGTCGCCCCCTACGAGCAGTACTTC. Translation gives CAISGTVAPYEQYF.

This chain connects TRBV21-1 to TRBJ1-5; TRBD1 reflects the table's D call only, with no check against the DNA. TRBV21-1 is termed a pseudogene. The CDR3 length is 15 residues. CDR3 sequence (DNA): TGTGCCAGCAGCAAAGCAGGGGGCGGTCATCAGCCCCAGCATTTT. Residues: CASSKAGGGHQPQHF.

This clonotype was counted many times. The chain couples TRBV25-1 to TRBJ2-7; 10 positions match TRBD2. Germline CDR1 is MGHDK and CDR2 is SYGVNS. V lost 4 bases and J lost 6; bases outside the gene matches: 6. This CDR3 is built from 14 residues. CDR3 nucleotide sequence: TGTGCCAGCAGTGCCCTAGCGGGAGTTGGCGAGCAGTACTTC. Its translation is CASSALAGVGEQYF.

The chain couples TRBV6-1 to TRBJ1-5; D call uncertain. Germline values: CDR1 MNHNS, CDR2 SASEGT. V was pared by 6 bases and J by 4 bases, with 16 bases between. There are 15 residues in the CDR3. The CDR3, as DNA: TGTGCCAGCAGCCCACTGGGTTCTGGGAATCAGCCCCAGCATTTT. Protein: CASSPLGSGNQPQHF.

This clonotype appeared a few times. V usage is TRBV25-1 and J usage is TRBJ2-2; TRBD2 matches 7 bases. This CDR3 comprises 14 residues. CDR1 is MGHDK, CDR2 SYGVNS, per germline. The ends lost 6 bases at V and 0 bases at J; junction bases unmatched: 1. The CDR3 region is CASSGGTNTGELFF. CDR3 coding DNA: TGTGCCAGCAGCGGGGGGACGAACACCGGGGAGCTGTTTTTT.